What follows are 13 T cell receptor beta chains derived from one specimen sequenced in a study of T cell changes during pregnancy in multiple sclerosis. Profiled with immunoSEQ multiplex PCR; TCRdb holds only in-frame clones, not every one. The table lists about 15,000 clones, 65% to 90% of them singletons. Source: CD8+ T cells from peripheral blood mononuclear cells, taken after pregnancy. These receptors were collected from a female donor in good health, enrolled as a control in a pregnancy study.

This chain connects TRBV19 to TRBJ2-1; 7 bases are shared with TRBD2. V trimming: 4 bases; J trimming: 4 bases; junction bases outside the gene matches: 7. Germline CDR1 reads LNHDA; CDR2 reads SQIVND (reference sequence). This CDR3 contains 15 residues. Here the CDR3 reads CASSRGLEPYNEQFF. DNA of the CDR3: TGTGCCAGTAGTAGAGGACTAGAGCCGTACAATGAGCAGTTCTTC.

This clone came up a few times. The gene calls are TRBV6-4 and TRBJ2-2, with D possibly TRBD1 on 5 matching bases. The ends were cut back, 6 bases at V and 2 bases at J, with 13 bases in the middle. This CDR3 is 15 amino acids long. From germline, CDR1 is MRHNA and CDR2 SNTAGT. The CDR3 spells CASRETVGNTGELFF. Here the CDR3 DNA reads TGTGCCAGCAGAGAGACAGTGGGCAACACCGGGGAGCTGTTTTTT.

The genes are TRBV4-3 and TRBJ2-7, with TRBD2 matching 7 bases. Germline V gene sequence: CDR1 LGHNA, CDR2 YSLEER. The CDR3 totals 15 residues. With 2 bases clipped from V and 2 bases from J, the junction kept 6 bases outside the gene matches. The CDR3 here is CASSQSRTSTYEQYF. In nucleotides, the CDR3 is TGCGCCAGCAGCCAATCCCGGACTAGTACCTACGAGCAGTACTTC.

A few counts support this clone. V usage is TRBV6-5 and J usage is TRBJ2-5, with 7 bases matching TRBD1. The CDR3 totals 15 residues. The V gene's germline CDR1 is MNHEY and CDR2 SVGAGI. V was pared by 5 bases and J by 1 base, with 7 bases of the junction left unmatched. CDR3 DNA: TGTGCCAGCAGTACCACAGGGGCCCTCCAAGAGACCCAGTACTTC. This sequence encodes CASSTTGALQETQYF.

This chain uses TRBV27 with TRBJ2-7; no clear D gene. The V end was cut by 3 bases, the J end by 3 bases, with 6 bases between. The CDR3 runs 12 residues. Germline-derived CDR1 and CDR2 are MNHEY and SMNVEV (reference sequence). In nucleotides, the CDR3 is TGTGCCAGCAGTTTGGTCGGCTACGAGCAGTACTTC. Protein: CASSLVGYEQYF.

The rearrangement links TRBV6-4 to TRBJ2-2; 14 nucleotides agree with TRBD2. Germline loops: CDR1 MRHNA, CDR2 SNTAGT. V shed 3 bases, J shed 4 bases, and the junction held 1 base outside the gene matches. The CDR3 has 16 amino acids. This CDR3 is CASSETSGRATGELFF. The CDR3 bases are TGTGCCAGCAGTGAGACTAGCGGGAGGGCCACCGGGGAGCTGTTTTTT.

The chain couples TRBV5-6 to TRBJ1-1; 7 bases line up with TRBD1. The germline V gene encodes CDR1 SGHDT and CDR2 YYEEEE. Trimming at V came to 4 bases and at J to 8 bases, leaving 2 bases not matched to a gene. This CDR3 spans 11 amino acids. The DNA for the CDR3 is TGTGCCAGCAGCATGGACAGGGAAGCTTTCTTT. Translation: CASSMDREAFF. Using reference TRBV5-6 and TRBJ1-1 for the parts outside the CDR3, the full variable domain is DAGVTQSPTHLIKTRGQQVTLRCSPKSGHDTVSWYQQALGQGPQFIFQYYEEEERQRGNFPDRFSGHQFPNYSSELNVNALLLGDSALYLCASSMDREAFFGQGTRLTVV.

The rearrangement links TRBV12-5 to TRBJ1-1; D gene uncertain. V lost 6 bases and J 1 base, leaving 9 bases between the germline ends. This CDR3 comprises 13 residues. The germline V gene encodes CDR1 LGHNT and CDR2 FRNRAP. This CDR3 is CASGRVENTEAFF. The DNA for the CDR3 is TGTGCTAGTGGGAGGGTAGAGAACACTGAAGCTTTCTTT.

The chain employs TRBV27 and TRBJ1-4; D unclear. This CDR3 comprises 11 residues. Trimming pared 6 bases from V and 5 bases from J, leaving 4 bases between. CDR1 and CDR2 from the germline V gene are MNHEY and SMNVEV (reference sequence). CDR3 sequence: CASSQNEKLFF. As DNA, the CDR3 is TGTGCCAGCAGCCAGAATGAAAAACTGTTTTTT.

Ten or more counts support this clone. The gene calls are TRBV28 and TRBJ1-1; TRBD1 matches at 9 bases. Per germline, CDR1 MDHEN and CDR2 SYDVKM. This CDR3 has 14 residues. V was clipped by 3 bases and J by 8 bases; unmatched bases: 7. The CDR3 sequence: CASSFRQGEREAFF. The CDR3 bases are TGTGCCAGCAGTTTCAGACAGGGGGAAAGGGAAGCTTTCTTT. Variable domain in full (rest from reference TRBV28 and TRBJ1-1): DVKVTQSSRYLVKRTGEKVFLECVQDMDHENMFWYRQDPGLGLRLIYFSYDVKMKEKGDIPEGYSVSREKKERFSLILESASTNQTSMYLCASSFRQGEREAFFGQGTRLTVV.

This clone was counted a few times. Other DNA variants within this sample encode the same CDR3. The V and J genes are TRBV6-1 and TRBJ2-5; 12 bases fit TRBD2. CDR3 length: 15 amino acids. V lost 2 bases and J lost 2; bases outside the gene matches: 0. In germline, CDR1 is MNHNS, CDR2 SASEGT. CDR3 loop: CASSELAGGQETQYF. Written as DNA, the CDR3 is TGTGCCAGCAGTGAACTAGCGGGGGGGCAAGAGACCCAGTACTTC.

The chain links TRBV29-1 to TRBJ1-1; D gene ambiguous. This CDR3 comprises 14 residues. Trimming cost V 7 bases and J 10 bases, with 25 bases left between them. Germline CDR1 and CDR2: SQVTM and ANQGSEA. The DNA of the CDR3 is TGCAGCGCTATAAGTGAGACACCTACTTTCTCAGCTTTCTTT. Encoded protein: CSAISETPTFSAFF.

The chain couples TRBV28 to TRBJ1-2; 8 nucleotides agree with TRBD1. There are 15 residues in the CDR3. V was clipped by 1 base and J by 3 bases; unmatched bases: 4. Germline CDR1 and CDR2: MDHEN and SYDVKM. The CDR3: CASSLLDRVDYGYTF. In DNA, the CDR3 is TGTGCCAGCAGTTTATTGGACAGGGTAGACTATGGCTACACCTTC.